This T cell receptor beta chain was identified during a study of blood T cell repertoires in COVID-19. Study background: T cells, B-cell-depleted T cells, or PBMCs supplied cDNA or gDNA.

As handled by the study authors: It was from reference gene primer amplification that nucleated cell counts were estimated. Assay: immunoSEQ multiplex PCR; the TCRdb copy retains only in-frame clones and omits some. For V, J and clone size, that table is used; D and trimming come from the DNA. The sample holds around 260,000 clones, 75% to 90% seen once. In germline, CDR1 is LNHDA, CDR2 SQIVND (reference sequence). CDR3 length: 15 amino acids. V shed 9 bases and J 1 base; nucleotides not matched to a gene: 8. A few counts support this clone. Sequenced input: peripheral blood. The receptor was isolated from a man aged 55 to 70 who had recovered from COVID-19. The chain is built from TRBV19 and TRBJ1-5; 8 bases agree with TRBD1. The CDR3 is CASRTGSGSNQPQHF. As DNA, the CDR3 is TGTGCCAGCCGGACAGGGTCGGGGAGCAATCAGCCCCAGCATTTT.